This passage covers 22 T cell receptor beta chains from one sample sequenced in a study of T cells in tuberculosis. Cells were sorted from thawed PBMC rested overnight and stained with GMM-loaded CD1B tetramer, viability dye and anti-CD3. The CD1B tetramers carried C32 glucose monomycolate purified from Rhodococcus equi. Repertoires were generated with immunoSEQ multiplex PCR, while TCRdb's copy carries only in-frame clones and drops some. The repertoire holds around 60,000 clones, around 81% seen once, with over 10% in the top ten. Sequencing used CD1b-GMM tetramer-negative cells sorted from PBMCs. These receptors were collected from an adult woman with latent tuberculosis.

This clone appeared once. The V gene is TRBV11-2, the J gene TRBJ2-1, with 10 bases that match TRBD2. Germline V gene data show CDR1 as SGHAT and CDR2 as FQNNGV. V dropped 6 bases and J dropped 7; count of bases not matched to a gene: 12. CDR3 length: 16 amino acids. The CDR3 sequence is CASRGREREGTNEQFF. DNA of the CDR3: TGTGCCAGCAGGGGTCGGGAGCGGGAGGGCACGAATGAGCAGTTCTTC.

The rearrangement joins TRBV18 to TRBJ2-2; 7 nucleotides match TRBD1. Per the germline V gene, CDR1 is KGHSH and CDR2 is LQKENI. The V and J ends lost 3 bases and 5 bases, in that order; junction bases with no gene match: 3. The CDR3 contains 14 residues. DNA of the CDR3: TGTGCCAGCTCACCCCGACAGGGAACCGGGGAGCTGTTTTTT. This translates into CASSPRQGTGELFF.

The gene calls are TRBV7-8 and TRBJ1-5; D gene unclear. Germline V gene sequence: CDR1 SGHVS, CDR2 FQNEAQ. V was trimmed by 5 bases and J by 0 bases, leaving 11 bases between them. CDR3 size: 15 residues. This chain's CDR3 is CASSVGLTSNQPQHF. The CDR3, as DNA: TGTGCCAGCAGCGTAGGACTGACTAGCAATCAGCCCCAGCATTTT.

V usage is TRBV6-6 and J usage is TRBJ1-4, with D possibly matching TRBD1 (6 bases). Germline CDR1 and CDR2: MNHNY and SVGAGI (reference sequence). The germline V and J ends were trimmed by 6 bases and 4 bases, with 12 bases remaining between them. There are 14 residues in the CDR3. CDR3 loop: CASSPGTNNEKLFF. DNA for the CDR3: TGTGCCAGCAGCCCCGGGACAAATAATGAAAAACTGTTTTTT.

This clone was recorded once. The V and J genes are TRBV6-5 and TRBJ2-7; maybe TRBD1 (7 bases). The V gene's germline CDR1 is MNHEY and CDR2 SVGAGI. The CDR3 runs 15 residues. V lost 0 bases and J 9 bases, leaving 18 bases between the germline ends. The CDR3 loop reads CASSYSSSGGLGQYF. In DNA, the CDR3 is TGTGCCAGCAGTTACTCATCGTCAGGGGGGCTGGGGCAGTACTTC.

The gene calls are TRBV19 and TRBJ2-7, with 9 bases lining up with TRBD2. This CDR3 has 15 residues. The V gene's germline CDR1 is LNHDA and CDR2 SQIVND (reference sequence). V trimming: 1 base; J trimming: 2 bases; junction bases outside the gene matches: 3. The CDR3 sequence is CASSIVAGGTYEQYF. The CDR3 DNA reads TGTGCCAGTAGTATAGTTGCGGGAGGGACCTACGAGCAGTACTTC.

This clone was found once. The chain uses TRBV18 and TRBJ1-3, with TRBD1 identical over 7 bases. This CDR3 has 17 residues. V shed 3 bases, J shed 0 bases, and the junction held 8 bases outside the gene matches. Germline loops: CDR1 KGHSH, CDR2 LQKENI. The DNA of the CDR3 is TGTGCCAGCTCACCGACAGGGCCTACTTACTCTGGAAACACCATATATTTT. Its translation: CASSPTGPTYSGNTIYF.

This clone has a single count. This chain links TRBV6-1 with TRBJ2-2, with 9 bases fitting TRBD2. The J segment lost 7 bases and the V segment lost 1 base, leaving 7 bases of the junction unmatched. The CDR3 sequence is 16 residues long. Germline CDR1 and CDR2: MNHNS and SASEGT. The CDR3 DNA follows: TGTGCCAGCAGTGAAGGATCTAGCGGGGCTAACGGGGAGCTGTTTTTT. Translating it yields CASSEGSSGANGELFF.

This chain joins TRBV6-1 and TRBJ2-7; D might be TRBD1 (5 bases). This CDR3 region has 16 residues. From germline, CDR1 is MNHNS and CDR2 SASEGT. Deletions cut 3 bases from V and 0 bases from J, with 15 bases between. CDR3 in DNA: TGTGCCAGCAGTGAGTCCTGGGGCCGAAACTCCTACGAGCAGTACTTC. Translating it yields CASSESWGRNSYEQYF.

The rearrangement joins TRBV7-7 to TRBJ2-1; the match to TRBD1 covers 7 bases. The CDR3 length is 13 residues. The V and J ends lost 1 base and 6 bases, in that order; junction bases with no gene match: 0. Germline V lookup: CDR1 SSHAT, CDR2 FNYEAQ (reference sequence). The CDR3 reads CASSLDRGNEQFF. As DNA, the CDR3 is TGTGCCAGCAGCTTAGACAGGGGCAATGAGCAGTTCTTC.

V and J are TRBV7-9 and TRBJ2-7; a weak D match, TRBD2 (5 bases). The V gene's germline CDR1 is SEHNR and CDR2 FQNEAQ (reference sequence). The CDR3 consists of 19 residues. Deletions cut 5 bases from V and 3 bases from J, with 29 bases between. CDR3 protein: CASSHGNLMRVERVYEQYF. CDR3 nucleotides: TGTGCCAGCAGCCACGGTAATCTGATGAGGGTGGAAAGGGTCTACGAGCAGTACTTC.

In DNA form, the CDR3 reads TGCGCCAGCAGCCAAGATAGGGCAGCGGGGCTGTATGGCTACACCTTC. It codes for CASSQDRAAGLYGYTF. This chain links TRBV4-1 with TRBJ1-2, with D possibly being TRBD1 (5 bases). Germline CDR1 reads MGHRA; CDR2 reads YSYEKL. The CDR3 length is 16 residues. Trimming took 0 bases from V and 5 from J, leaving 16 bases between them.

The chain joins TRBV4-2 to TRBJ1-5, with 9 bases identical to TRBD1. The CDR3 runs 13 residues. Germline CDR1 reads LGHNA; CDR2 reads YNFKEQ. V trimming: 1 base; J trimming: 11 bases; junction bases outside the gene matches: 3. This CDR3 reads CASSQGRTGAQHF. The CDR3 bases are TGTGCCAGCAGCCAAGGGAGGACAGGGGCCCAGCATTTT.

The rearrangement uses TRBV7-8 and TRBJ1-3; no clear D gene. Germline V gene data show CDR1 as SGHVS and CDR2 as FQNEAQ. Trimming shortened V by 4 bases and J by 0 bases, and 7 bases separated the two germline ends. CDR3 length: 14 residues. The CDR3 reads CASSSQSSGNTIYF. For the CDR3, the DNA is TGTGCCAGCAGCTCACAGAGCTCTGGAAACACCATATATTTT.

V and J are TRBV18 and TRBJ2-5; D is uncertain. CDR1 is KGHSH and CDR2 is LQKENI in the germline V gene. The CDR3 has 12 amino acids. V dropped 2 bases and J dropped 2 bases, with 3 bases sitting between them. CDR3 in amino acids: CASSPTQETQYF. In DNA, the CDR3 is TGTGCCAGCTCACCAACACAAGAGACCCAGTACTTC.

The chain has TRBV27 and TRBJ2-3, with a tentative D call TRBD2 (6 bases). Germline V lookup: CDR1 MNHEY, CDR2 SMNVEV (reference sequence). The length of the CDR3 is 14 residues. Between the trimmed V and J ends, which lost 7 bases and 3 bases, there was a span of 14 bases. CDR3 amino acids: CASTSRGSTDTQYF. The CDR3 DNA follows: TGTGCCAGCACATCGCGGGGTTCGACAGATACGCAGTATTTT.

This clone was counted a few times. The chain uses TRBV29-1 and TRBJ1-4, with 8 bases aligning to TRBD1. Trimming removed 4 bases from V and 7 bases from J; junction bases left unmatched: 2. CDR1 and CDR2 (germline): SQVTM, ANQGSEA. CDR3 length equals 12 residues. The DNA for the CDR3 is TGCAGCGTTGCCCAGGGGGCTGAAAAACTGTTTTTT. It is translated as CSVAQGAEKLFF.

The V gene is TRBV7-9, the J gene TRBJ1-1, with 7 bases that match TRBD1. This CDR3 is 15 amino acids long. V lost 5 bases to trimming and J lost 0 bases; unmatched junction nucleotides: 6. Germline V lookup: CDR1 SEHNR, CDR2 FQNEAQ (reference sequence). The CDR3 region has the DNA TGTGCCAGCAGCCCCGACAGGGTTTTGAACACTGAAGCTTTCTTT. This gives the protein CASSPDRVLNTEAFF.

The chain uses TRBV6-1 and TRBJ2-7, with unresolved D. Trimming left V 9 bases short and J 2 bases short, with 8 bases between. Germline V CDR1 and CDR2: MNHNS, SASEGT. The CDR3 is made up of 11 amino acids. The CDR3 loop is CASSGAYEQYF. CDR3 sequence (DNA): TGTGCCAGTTCAGGTGCCTACGAGCAGTACTTC.

The chain links TRBV7-8 to TRBJ2-7; D possibly corresponds to TRBD2 (6 bases). With 1 base removed from V and 5 bases from J, the gap between germline ends came to 18 bases. Germline-derived CDR1 and CDR2 are SGHVS and FQNEAQ. The CDR3 extends over 16 amino acids. The CDR3 region is CASSLGGTPPTNEQYF. CDR3 sequence (DNA): TGTGCCAGCAGCTTAGGGGGGACTCCACCCACTAACGAGCAGTACTTC.

The chain is built from TRBV11-2 and TRBJ1-2; D is unclear. The germline V gene encodes CDR1 SGHAT and CDR2 FQNNGV. The V and J ends lost 4 bases and 8 bases respectively, with 14 bases between them. The CDR3 contains 13 residues. CDR3 region: CASSWRFTQGYTF. The CDR3 nucleotides are TGTGCCAGCAGCTGGAGGTTCACGCAGGGCTACACCTTC.

The V and J genes are TRBV15 and TRBJ1-5; TRBD1 matches at 9 bases. Germline CDR1 and CDR2: LNHNV and YYDKDF (reference sequence). Trimming at V came to 0 bases and at J to 0 bases, leaving 6 bases not matched to a gene. The CDR3 consists of 18 residues. Here the CDR3 DNA reads TGTGCCACCAGCAGAGATATCGGGACAGGGTCTAGCAATCAGCCCCAGCATTTT. Its translation: CATSRDIGTGSSNQPQHF.